A selection of T cell receptor beta chains follows, all from one sample in a study of spatial heterogeneity in lung cancer. TCRdb redid the calling of the 5' RACE reads with MiXCR, one entry per CDR3 protein. The sample carries 20,000 to 30,000 distinct CDR3 sequences, 4.7% recorded once. The specimen was PBMCs, collected at surgery. These receptors were taken from a male donor with early-stage non-small cell lung cancer. The CDR3 runs from the conserved cysteine through the conserved F or W. Each record gives: J gene, clone size, V gene, D gene, CDR3 DNA, CDR3 protein. A D gene is named only where the DNA matches it firmly. Rows may omit the clone size; those that give it use once, few, many or a size class.

TRBJ2-7	many	TRBV5-1	-	TGCGCCAGCAGCTTGGAAAAGGGGGTGACCTACGAGCAGTACTTC	CASSLEKGVTYEQYF
TRBJ2-7	many	TRBV7-2	-	TGTGCCAGCAGCTTAGGAACCCAACGAGGCCACGAGCAGTACTTC	CASSLGTQRGHEQYF
TRBJ1-1	many	TRBV7-8	-	TGTGCCAGCAGCTCCAGGGGATCAATGACGATGAACACTGAAGCTTTCTTT	CASSSRGSMTMNTEAFF
TRBJ2-3	many	TRBV10-3	-	TGTGCCATCAGTTGGACGGGCAGCACAGATACGCAGTATTTT	CAISWTGSTDTQYF
TRBJ1-2	many	TRBV5-1	-	TGCGCCAGCAGCTTGAACGGTGGCTACACCTTC	CASSLNGGYTF
TRBJ2-1	many	TRBV7-2	-	TGTGCCAGCAGCTTAGACTGGGGGCCATACAATGAGCAGTTCTTC	CASSLDWGPYNEQFF
TRBJ2-7	many	TRBV28	TRBD1	TGTGCCAGCAGTTACCCGGGACAGTACGAGCAGTACTTC	CASSYPGQYEQYF
TRBJ2-5	many	TRBV7-9	-	TGTGCCAGCAGCTGGGGTACAAGTTCGGGGGCACAAGAGACCCAGTACTTC	CASSWGTSSGAQETQYF
TRBJ2-1	many	TRBV6-2/TRBV6-3	-	TGTGCCAGCAACTCTGCCGGGACCCCGCGGAATGAGCAGTTCTTC	CASNSAGTPRNEQFF
TRBJ2-5	many	TRBV4-2	TRBD2	TGTGCCAGCAGCCAAGAAGGGGCGAGGAGCGGGAGGGGGACCCAGTACTTC	CASSQEGARSGRGTQYF
TRBJ2-7	few	TRBV5-4	TRBD2	TGTGCCAGCAGCCCGACTAGCGGGAGCTCCTACGAGCAGTACTTC	CASSPTSGSSYEQYF
TRBJ2-5	many	TRBV12-3/TRBV12-4	TRBD2	TGTGCCAGCAGCCCAGTAGCGGGGATAGAGACCCAGTACTTC	CASSPVAGIETQYF
TRBJ1-1	many	TRBV4-3	-	TGCGCCAGCAGCCAAGTAGACAGGATGAACACTGAAGCTTTCTTT	CASSQVDRMNTEAFF
TRBJ2-5	many	TRBV7-3	-	TGTGCCAGCAGCTTAAACAGACAAGAGACCCAGTACTTC	CASSLNRQETQYF
TRBJ2-1	many	TRBV20-1	TRBD2	TGCAGTGCTAGAGATGGGGGGGGCTCCTACAATGAGCAGTTCTTC	CSARDGGGSYNEQFF
TRBJ1-3	many	TRBV6-5	-	TGTGCCAGCGGCGGGGGGGGACCTGGAAACACCATATATTTT	CASGGGGPGNTIYF
TRBJ2-3	medium-sized	TRBV7-6	TRBD2	TGTGCCAGCAGCTTACAGCGGGGGGCGAGCACAGATACGCAGTATTTT	CASSLQRGASTDTQYF
TRBJ2-7	-	TRBV29-1	TRBD1	TGCAGCGCTAGGACAGGGGGAGGCTCCTACGAGCAGTACTTC	CSARTGGGSYEQYF
TRBJ1-5	many	TRBV12-3/TRBV12-4	-	TGTGCCAGCAGTTTGAAGCATAGCAATCAGCCCCAGCATTTT	CASSLKHSNQPQHF
TRBJ1-6	many	TRBV12-3/TRBV12-4	-	TGTGCCAGCAGTGGGGGGGTTAGTCACTATAATTCACCCCTCCACTTT	CASSGGVSHYNSPLHF
TRBJ2-1	many	TRBV6-4	TRBD2	TGTGCCAGCAGTGAGACTAGCGGGAGGGATAAGTACAATGAGCAGTTCTTC	CASSETSGRDKYNEQFF
TRBJ2-6	many	TRBV5-6	-	TGTGCCAGCAGCTTGCAGGGTACCACCTCTGGGGCCAACGTCCTGACTTTC	CASSLQGTTSGANVLTF
TRBJ2-3	many	TRBV9	-	TGTGCCAGCGGTGGTGGGGATACGCAGTATTTT	CASGGGDTQYF
TRBJ2-3	many	TRBV6-1	TRBD2	TGTGCCAGCAACCCAGCGCGGGGGTTTGGCACAGATACGCAGTATTTT	CASNPARGFGTDTQYF
TRBJ2-3	many	TRBV20-1	TRBD2	TGCAGTGCTAGAGACCCCGGCCTTGCGGGAGTGGCAGATACGCAGTATTTT	CSARDPGLAGVADTQYF
TRBJ2-3	-	TRBV9	TRBD1	TGTGCCAGCAGCGGCCGGGACAGGGGTACACTAGATACGCAGTATTTT	CASSGRDRGTLDTQYF
TRBJ2-1	many	TRBV12-5	TRBD2	TGTGCTAGTGGTTCCGCCGGGACTAGCGGGGGGGCCAAGGAGCAGTTCTTC	CASGSAGTSGGAKEQFF
TRBJ2-5	many	TRBV7-3	TRBD2	TGTGCCAGCAGCCCGGGACTAGCGGGGGCAGAGACCCAGTACTTC	CASSPGLAGAETQYF
TRBJ2-7	many	TRBV27	-	TGTGCCACCCGCCGGGGAGACAGAGTGTACGAGCAGTACTTC	CATRRGDRVYEQYF
TRBJ1-1	many	TRBV6-1	-	TGTGCCAGCAGTGAAGCGGAGGCAGGGATGGATCGAGCTTTCTTT	CASSEAEAGMDRAFF
TRBJ1-1	-	TRBV6-5	-	TGTGCCAGCAGTTACGGGTACGGAGGAGCAGATATGAACACTGAAGCTTTCTTT	CASSYGYGGADMNTEAFF
TRBJ1-3	many	TRBV2	-	TGTGCCAGCAGCCTGGGTGACACCATATATTTT	CASSLGDTIYF
TRBJ2-7	many	TRBV28	TRBD1	TGTGCCAGCAGACAGGGGGGATCATCCTACGAGCAGTACTTC	CASRQGGSSYEQYF
TRBJ2-2	many	TRBV29-1	-	TGCAGCGTTGACGAATTGGACACCGGGGAGCTGTTTTTT	CSVDELDTGELFF
TRBJ1-6	medium-sized	TRBV28	-	TGTGCCAGCAGTTCTTTCCGTGGCGGACGATCACCCCTCCACTTT	CASSSFRGGRSPLHF
TRBJ1-2	many	TRBV7-2	-	TGTGCCAGCAGCCCAACGGACAGCGATAACTATGGCTACACCTTC	CASSPTDSDNYGYTF
TRBJ2-2	many	TRBV6-5	TRBD1	TGTGCCAGCAGTTACTCGGGACAGGGGGAGCTGTTTTTT	CASSYSGQGELFF
TRBJ2-3	many	TRBV4-2	-	TGTGCCAGCAGCCAAGCGTCTAGCGTCACAGATACGCAGTATTTT	CASSQASSVTDTQYF
TRBJ2-7	many	TRBV11-1	-	TGTGCCAGCAGCAAAAGGGACGGAGCCACCTACGAGCAGTACTTC	CASSKRDGATYEQYF
TRBJ1-4	many	TRBV18	-	TGTGCCAGCTCACCGGGCCTAAATGAAAAACTGTTTTTT	CASSPGLNEKLFF
TRBJ1-1	many	TRBV5-1	-	TGCGCCAGCAGCTTGTTGGGGGGCGAGAACACTGAAGCTTTCTTT	CASSLLGGENTEAFF
TRBJ1-2	many	TRBV20-1	TRBD1	TGCAGTGCTAGGGGGGCGCAGGGGGCGTTGAACTATGGCTACACCTTC	CSARGAQGALNYGYTF
TRBJ2-6	many	TRBV19	-	TGTGCCAGCCTCCCTTGGGGGGAAGGGACTGGGGCCAACGTCCTGACTTTC	CASLPWGEGTGANVLTF
TRBJ2-2	many	TRBV12-3/TRBV12-4	-	TGTGCCAGCAGGGACCGGGGTTCCGGGGAGCTGTTTTTT	CASRDRGSGELFF
TRBJ2-7	many	TRBV15	-	TGTGCCACCAGCAGAGACAGGGGGGGAACCTACGAGCAGTACTTC	CATSRDRGGTYEQYF
TRBJ2-3	many	TRBV7-8	-	TGTGCCAGCAGCTTAGTAGAGGGGATAGAGTATTTT	CASSLVEGIEYF
TRBJ2-1	-	TRBV20-1	-	TGCAGTGCTACGGGAGAACGACATTATGAGCAGTTCTTC	CSATGERHYEQFF
TRBJ2-7	many	TRBV18	TRBD1	TGTGCCAGCTCACCTCCGGGACAGGGGGCGAACGAGCAGTACTTC	CASSPPGQGANEQYF
TRBJ2-5	many	TRBV7-2	-	TGTGCCAGCAGCCCGTATTCTCTAGCCGAAGAGACCCAGTACTTC	CASSPYSLAEETQYF